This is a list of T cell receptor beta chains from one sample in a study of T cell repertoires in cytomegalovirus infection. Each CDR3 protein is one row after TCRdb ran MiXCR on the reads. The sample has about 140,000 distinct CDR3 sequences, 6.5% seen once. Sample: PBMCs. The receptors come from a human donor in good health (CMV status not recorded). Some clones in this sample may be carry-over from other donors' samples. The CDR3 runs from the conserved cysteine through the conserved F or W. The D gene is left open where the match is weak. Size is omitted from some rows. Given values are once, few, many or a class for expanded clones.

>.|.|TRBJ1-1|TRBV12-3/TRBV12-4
CASSLGVMNTEAFF
TGTGCCAGCAGTTTAGGGGTGATGAACACTGAAGCTTTCTTT
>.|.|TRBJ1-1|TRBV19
CASTSPRPPYMNTEAFF
TGTGCCAGTACCTCCCCCCGACCCCCCTACATGAACACTGAAGCTTTCTTT
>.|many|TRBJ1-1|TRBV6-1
CASSEKLGLEAFF
TGTGCCAGCAGTGAAAAGCTGGGTCTTGAAGCTTTCTTT
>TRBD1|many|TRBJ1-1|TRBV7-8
CASSLFTGGRMNTEAFF
TGTGCCAGCAGCTTATTTACAGGGGGGCGGATGAACACTGAAGCTTTCTTT
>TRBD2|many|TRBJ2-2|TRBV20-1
CSARRGANTGELFF
TGCAGTGCTAGACGGGGGGCGAACACCGGGGAGCTGTTTTTT
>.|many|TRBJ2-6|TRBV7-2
CASSPSGANVLTF
TGTGCCAGCAGCCCAAGTGGGGCCAACGTCCTGACTTTC
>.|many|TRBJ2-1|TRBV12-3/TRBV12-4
CASSLWQATNNEQFF
TGTGCCAGCAGTTTATGGCAGGCCACTAACAATGAGCAGTTCTTC
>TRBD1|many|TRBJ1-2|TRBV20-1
CSASTGMGVGGYTF
TGCAGTGCCTCGACAGGGATGGGGGTCGGAGGCTACACCTTC
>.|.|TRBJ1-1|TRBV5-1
CASRPNTNAEAFF
TGCGCCAGCAGGCCCAACACGAACGCTGAAGCTTTCTTT
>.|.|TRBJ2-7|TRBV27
CASSQIGGNYEQYF
TGTGCCAGCAGCCAGATTGGGGGGAACTACGAGCAGTACTTC
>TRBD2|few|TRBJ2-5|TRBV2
CASKLAASETQYF
TGTGCCAGTAAACTAGCGGCGTCAGAGACCCAGTACTTC
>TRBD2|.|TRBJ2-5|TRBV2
CASSSMTSGGETQYF
TGTGCCAGCAGTTCCATGACTAGCGGTGGAGAGACCCAGTACTTC
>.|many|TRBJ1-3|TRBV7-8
CASTRPSSNTIYF
TGTGCCAGCACCCGTCCCTCTTCAAACACCATATATTTT
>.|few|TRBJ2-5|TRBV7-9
CASSRNWIETQYF
TGTGCCAGCAGCCGCAATTGGATTGAGACCCAGTACTTC
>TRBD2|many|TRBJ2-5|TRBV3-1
CASSPFRAGGSETQYF
TGTGCCAGCAGCCCCTTCAGAGCGGGGGGTTCGGAGACCCAGTACTTC
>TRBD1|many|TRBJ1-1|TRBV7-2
CASSSQWAMGTGGTEAFF
TGTGCCAGCAGCTCCCAATGGGCGATGGGGACAGGGGGAACTGAAGCTTTCTTT
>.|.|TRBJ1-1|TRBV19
CASSSRGMNTEAFF
TGTGCCAGTAGTTCACGGGGTATGAACACTGAAGCTTTCTTT
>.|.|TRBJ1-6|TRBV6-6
CASSSVMDNSPLHF
TGTGCCAGCAGTTCGGTTATGGATAATTCACCCCTCCACTTT
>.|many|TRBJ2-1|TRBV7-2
CASSLKGRNEQFF
TGTGCCAGCAGCTTAAAGGGGCGGAATGAGCAGTTCTTC
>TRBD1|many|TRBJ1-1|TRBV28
CASSSILDRVNTEAFF
TGTGCCAGCAGTTCTATCTTGGACAGGGTGAACACTGAAGCTTTCTTT
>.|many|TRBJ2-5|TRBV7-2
CASSLPGETQYF
TGTGCCAGCAGCCTCCCCGGGGAGACCCAGTACTTC
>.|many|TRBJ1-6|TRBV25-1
CASSERSPLHF
TGTGCCAGCAGTGAACGTTCACCCCTCCACTTT
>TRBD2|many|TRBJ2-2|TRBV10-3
CAISVGLADTGELFF
TGTGCCATCAGTGTTGGACTAGCCGACACCGGGGAGCTGTTTTTT
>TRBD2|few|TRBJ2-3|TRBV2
CASTRAGNTDTQYF
TGTGCCAGCACAAGAGCGGGAAACACAGATACGCAGTATTTT
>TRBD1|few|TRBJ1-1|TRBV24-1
CATSDPDRDTEAFF
TGTGCCACCAGTGATCCAGACAGGGACACTGAAGCTTTCTTT
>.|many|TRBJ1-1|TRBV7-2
CASSLARVNTEAFF
TGTGCCAGCAGCTTAGCGCGAGTGAACACTGAAGCTTTCTTT
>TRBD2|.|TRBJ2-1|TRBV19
CATLSGLAHEQFF
TGTGCCACCTTATCTGGACTAGCCCATGAGCAGTTCTTC
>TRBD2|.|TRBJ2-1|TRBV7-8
CASSLRGGGDNEQFF
TGTGCCAGCAGCTTGAGGGGCGGGGGGGACAATGAGCAGTTCTTC
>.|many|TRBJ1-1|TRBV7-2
CASSQGVNTEAFF
TGTGCCAGCAGCCAAGGAGTGAACACTGAAGCTTTCTTT
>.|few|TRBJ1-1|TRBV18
CASSPPGIMAEAFF
TGTGCCAGCTCACCACCAGGGATAATGGCTGAAGCTTTCTTT
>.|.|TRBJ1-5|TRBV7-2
CASSPTRGNNQPQHF
TGTGCCAGCAGCCCGACGAGAGGAAACAATCAGCCCCAGCATTTT
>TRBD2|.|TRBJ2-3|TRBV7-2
CASSRATSGGGDTQYF
TGTGCCAGCAGCCGAGCTACTAGCGGGGGTGGAGATACGCAGTATTTT
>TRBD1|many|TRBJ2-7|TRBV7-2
CASSLGTGYSYEQYF
TGTGCCAGCAGCTTAGGGACAGGGTACTCCTACGAGCAGTACTTC
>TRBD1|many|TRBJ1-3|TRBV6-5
CASSRGTGDLSGNTIYF
TGTGCCAGCAGCCGCGGGACAGGAGACCTCTCTGGAAACACCATATATTTT
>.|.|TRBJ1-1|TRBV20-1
CSAKGGGSNTEAFF
TGCAGTGCAAAGGGAGGCGGGTCGAACACTGAAGCTTTCTTT
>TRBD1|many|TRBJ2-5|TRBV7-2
CASSLGTGKETQYF
TGTGCCAGCAGCTTAGGGACAGGGAAGGAGACCCAGTACTTC
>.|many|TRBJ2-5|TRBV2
CASGLGETQYF
TGTGCCAGCGGATTGGGAGAGACCCAGTACTTC
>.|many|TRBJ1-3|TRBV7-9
CASSLAGSSWAGNTIYF
TGTGCCAGCAGCTTAGCGGGCAGTTCTTGGGCTGGAAACACCATATATTTT
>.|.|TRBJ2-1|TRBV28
CASSLSQGRVNEQFF
TGTGCCAGCAGTTTAAGCCAAGGCAGGGTGAATGAGCAGTTCTTC
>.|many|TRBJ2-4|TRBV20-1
CSAREQVVAKNIQYF
TGCAGTGCTAGAGAGCAGGTGGTAGCCAAAAACATTCAGTACTTC
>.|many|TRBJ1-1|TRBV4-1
CASSQVTVEAFF
TGCGCCAGCAGCCAAGTCACCGTTGAAGCTTTCTTT
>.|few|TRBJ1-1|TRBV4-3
CASSQSGTEAFF
TGCGCCAGCAGCCAATCTGGCACTGAAGCTTTCTTT
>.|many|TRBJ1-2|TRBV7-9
CASSLDAGGSYGYTF
TGTGCCAGCAGCTTAGATGCGGGCGGGAGCTATGGCTACACCTTC
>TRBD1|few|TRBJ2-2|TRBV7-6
CASSPGQGRELFF
TGTGCCAGCAGCCCGGGACAGGGAAGGGAGCTGTTTTTT
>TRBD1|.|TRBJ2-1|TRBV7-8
CASSLSTGANEQFF
TGTGCCAGCAGCTTGAGCACAGGGGCCAATGAGCAGTTCTTC
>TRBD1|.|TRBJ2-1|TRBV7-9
CASRLTGQGADEQFF
TGTGCCAGCCGACTAACGGGACAGGGGGCCGATGAGCAGTTCTTC